The T cell receptor (beta chain) under discussion was sequenced for a study of prognosis after radiotherapy for stage I lung cancer. In the case of this clonotype: An end of the junction does not agree with germline; a read error may underlie this.

The CDR3 length is 18 residues. Germline loops: CDR1 LNHDA, CDR2 SQIVND (reference sequence). The genomic DNA TCR beta CDR3 region underwent two rounds of multiplex PCR. It was primers specific to each TRBV and TRBJ gene that first-round PCR used. Each CDR3 protein is one row after TCRdb ran MiXCR on the multiplex PCR reads. This sample yields roughly 13,000 distinct CDR3 sequences, of which roughly 50% are seen a single time; around 38% belongs to the top ten. Source: PBMCs, taken before or after stereotactic body radiation therapy (not recorded which). The V call is TRBV19, the J call TRBJ2-6; perhaps D is TRBD1 or TRBD2 (5 bases each). This TCR derives from a donor aged 50 or older with non-small cell lung cancer. This CDR3 is CASSPSGKGFYGADVLTF. The CDR3 DNA sequence: TGTGCCAGTAGTCCATCCGGGAAAGGCTTCTATGGGGCCGACGTCCTGACTTTC. Full variable domain (remainder filled in from reference TRBV19 and TRBJ2-6): DGGITQSPKYLFRKEGQNVTLSCEQNLNHDAMYWYRQDPGQGLRLIYYSQIVNDFQKGDIAEGYSVSREKKESFPLTVTSAQKNPTAFYLCASSPSGKGFYGADVLTFGAGSRLTVL.